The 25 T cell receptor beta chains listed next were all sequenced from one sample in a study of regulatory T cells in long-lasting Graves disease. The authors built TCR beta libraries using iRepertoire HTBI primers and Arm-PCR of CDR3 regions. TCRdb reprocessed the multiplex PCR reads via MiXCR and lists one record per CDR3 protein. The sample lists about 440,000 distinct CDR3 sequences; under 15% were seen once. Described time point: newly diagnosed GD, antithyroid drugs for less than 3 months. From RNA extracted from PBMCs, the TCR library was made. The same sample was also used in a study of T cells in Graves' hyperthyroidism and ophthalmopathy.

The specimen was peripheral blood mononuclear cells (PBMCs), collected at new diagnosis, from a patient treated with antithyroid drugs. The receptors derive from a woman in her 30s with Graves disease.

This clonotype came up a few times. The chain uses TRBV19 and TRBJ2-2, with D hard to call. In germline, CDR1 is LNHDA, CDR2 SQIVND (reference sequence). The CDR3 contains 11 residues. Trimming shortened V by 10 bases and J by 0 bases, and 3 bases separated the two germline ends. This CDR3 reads CATANTGELFF. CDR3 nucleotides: TGTGCCACGGCGAACACCGGGGAGCTGTTTTTT.

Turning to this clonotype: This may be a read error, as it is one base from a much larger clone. The DNA of the CDR3 is TGTGCCAGCAGCCAAGGAAGGAAGGTCAATGAGCAGTACTTC. This encodes CASSQGRKVNEQYF. V gene TRBV14 combines with J gene TRBJ2-7; no firm D call. CDR1 is SGHDN and CDR2 is FVKESK in the germline V gene. Trimming took 1 base from V and 7 from J, leaving 14 bases between them. The CDR3 length is 14 residues.

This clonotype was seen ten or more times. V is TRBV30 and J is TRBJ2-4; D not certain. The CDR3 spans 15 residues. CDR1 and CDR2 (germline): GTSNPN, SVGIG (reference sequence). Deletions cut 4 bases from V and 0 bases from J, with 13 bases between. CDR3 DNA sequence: TGTGCCTGGACTGACGACGTACTAGCCAAAAACATTCAGTACTTC. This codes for CAWTDDVLAKNIQYF.

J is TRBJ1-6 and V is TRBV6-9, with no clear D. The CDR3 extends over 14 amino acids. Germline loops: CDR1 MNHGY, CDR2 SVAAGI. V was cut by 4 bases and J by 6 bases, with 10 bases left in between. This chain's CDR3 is CASSSPGLNSPLHF. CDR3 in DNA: TGTGCCAGCAGTTCGCCGGGTCTTAATTCACCCCTCCACTTT.

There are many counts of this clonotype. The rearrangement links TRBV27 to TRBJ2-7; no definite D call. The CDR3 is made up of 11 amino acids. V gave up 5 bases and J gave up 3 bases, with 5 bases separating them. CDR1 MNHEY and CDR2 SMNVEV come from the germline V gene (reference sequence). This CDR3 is CASSTLYEQYF. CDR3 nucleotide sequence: TGTGCCAGCAGTACCCTCTACGAGCAGTACTTC.

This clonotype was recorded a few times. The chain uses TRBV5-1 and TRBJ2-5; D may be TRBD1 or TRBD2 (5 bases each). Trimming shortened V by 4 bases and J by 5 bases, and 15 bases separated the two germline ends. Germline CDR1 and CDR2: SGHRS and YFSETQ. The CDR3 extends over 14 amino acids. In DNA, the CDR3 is TGCGCCAGCAGCCTGACGGGGCTCCATGAGACCCAGTACTTC. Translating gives CASSLTGLHETQYF.

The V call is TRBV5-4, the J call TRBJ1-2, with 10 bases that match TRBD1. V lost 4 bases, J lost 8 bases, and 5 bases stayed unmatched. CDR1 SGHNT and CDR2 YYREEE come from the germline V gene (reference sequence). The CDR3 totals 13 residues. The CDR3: CASSGDRGHGYTF. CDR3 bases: TGTGCCAGCAGCGGGGACAGGGGTCACGGCTACACCTTC. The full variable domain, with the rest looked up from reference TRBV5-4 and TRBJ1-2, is ETGVTQSPTHLIKTRGQQVTLRCSSQSGHNTVSWYQQALGQGPQFIFQYYREEENGRGNFPPRFSGLQFPNYSSELNVNALELDDSALYLCASSGDRGHGYTFGSGTRLTVV.

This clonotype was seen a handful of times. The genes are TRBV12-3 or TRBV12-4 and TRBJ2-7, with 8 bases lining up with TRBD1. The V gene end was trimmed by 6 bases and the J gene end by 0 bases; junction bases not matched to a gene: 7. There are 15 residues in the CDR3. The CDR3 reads CASSRDRGLSYEQYF. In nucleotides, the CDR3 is TGTGCCAGCAGCCGTGACAGGGGCCTCTCCTACGAGCAGTACTTC.

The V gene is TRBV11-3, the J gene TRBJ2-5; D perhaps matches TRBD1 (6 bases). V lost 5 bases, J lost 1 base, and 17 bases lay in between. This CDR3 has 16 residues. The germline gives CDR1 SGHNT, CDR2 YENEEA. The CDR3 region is CASSPRGRTAQETQYF. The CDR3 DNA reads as TGTGCCAGCAGCCCCCGGGGAAGGACAGCCCAAGAGACCCAGTACTTC. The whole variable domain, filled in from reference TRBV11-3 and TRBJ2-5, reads EAGVVQSPRYKIIEKKQPVAFWCNPISGHNTLYWYLQNLGQGPELLIRYENEEAVDDSQLPKDRFSAERLKGVDSTLKIQPAELGDSAVYLCASSPRGRTAQETQYFGPGTRLLVL.

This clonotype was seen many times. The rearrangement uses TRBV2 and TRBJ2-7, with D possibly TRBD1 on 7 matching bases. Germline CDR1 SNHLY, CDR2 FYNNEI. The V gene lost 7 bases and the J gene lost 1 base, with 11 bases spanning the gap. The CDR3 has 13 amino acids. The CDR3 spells CASMRDSSYEQYF. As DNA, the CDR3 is TGTGCCAGCATGCGGGACAGTTCCTACGAGCAGTACTTC. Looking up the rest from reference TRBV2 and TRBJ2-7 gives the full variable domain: EPEVTQTPSHQVTQMGQEVILRCVPISNHLYFYWYRQILGQKVEFLVSFYNNEISEKSEIFDDQFSVERPDGSNFTLKIRSTKLEDSAMYFCASMRDSSYEQYFGPGTRLTVT.

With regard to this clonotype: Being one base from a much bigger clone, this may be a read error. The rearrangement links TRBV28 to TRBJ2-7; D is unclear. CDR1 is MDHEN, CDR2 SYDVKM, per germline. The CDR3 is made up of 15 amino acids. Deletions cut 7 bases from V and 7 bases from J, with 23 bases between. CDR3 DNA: TGTGCCAGCACTATCAGGCCCCAGGCCTACAATGAGCAGTACTTC. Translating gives CASTIRPQAYNEQYF.

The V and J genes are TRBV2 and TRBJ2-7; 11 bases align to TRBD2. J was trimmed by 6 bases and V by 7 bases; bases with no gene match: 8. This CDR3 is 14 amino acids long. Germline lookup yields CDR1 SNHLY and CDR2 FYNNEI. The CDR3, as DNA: TGTGCCAGCAAAGTTCTACTAGCGGGAGTCGAGCAGTACTTC. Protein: CASKVLLAGVEQYF.

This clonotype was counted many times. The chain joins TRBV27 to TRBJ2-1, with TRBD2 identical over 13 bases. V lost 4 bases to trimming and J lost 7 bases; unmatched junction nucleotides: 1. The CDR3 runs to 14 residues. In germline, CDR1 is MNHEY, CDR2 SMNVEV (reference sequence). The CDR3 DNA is TGTGCCAGCAGTTGGACTAGCGGGAGAAATGAGCAGTTCTTC. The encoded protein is CASSWTSGRNEQFF.

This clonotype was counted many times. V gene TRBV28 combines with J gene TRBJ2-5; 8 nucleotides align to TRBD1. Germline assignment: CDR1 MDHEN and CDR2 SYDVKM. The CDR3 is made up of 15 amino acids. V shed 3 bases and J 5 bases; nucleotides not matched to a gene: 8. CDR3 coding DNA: TGTGCCAGCAGTTTCACAGGGGGATCAGAGGAGACCCAGTACTTC. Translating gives CASSFTGGSEETQYF.

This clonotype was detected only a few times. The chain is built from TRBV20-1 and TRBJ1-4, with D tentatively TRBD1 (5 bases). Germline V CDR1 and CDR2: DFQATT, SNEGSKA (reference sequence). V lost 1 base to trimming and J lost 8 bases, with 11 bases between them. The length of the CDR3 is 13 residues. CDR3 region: CSARVQRGEKLFF. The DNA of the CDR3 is TGCAGTGCTAGAGTCCAACGGGGCGAAAAACTGTTTTTT.

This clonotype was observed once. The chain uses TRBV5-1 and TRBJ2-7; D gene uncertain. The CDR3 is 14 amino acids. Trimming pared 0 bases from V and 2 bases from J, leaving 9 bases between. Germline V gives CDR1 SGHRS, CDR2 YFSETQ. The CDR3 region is CASSLGLPAYEQYF. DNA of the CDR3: TGCGCCAGCAGCTTGGGACTCCCCGCCTACGAGCAGTACTTC.

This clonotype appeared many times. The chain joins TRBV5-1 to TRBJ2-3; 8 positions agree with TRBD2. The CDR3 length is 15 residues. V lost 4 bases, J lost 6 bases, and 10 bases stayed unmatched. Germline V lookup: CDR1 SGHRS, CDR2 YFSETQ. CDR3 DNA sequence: TGCGCCAGCAGCAGAGCGGGAGCTTGGACCGATACGCAGTATTTT. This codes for CASSRAGAWTDTQYF. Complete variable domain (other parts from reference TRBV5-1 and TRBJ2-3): KAGVTQTPRYLIKTRGQQVTLSCSPISGHRSVSWYQQTPGQGLQFLFEYFSETQRNKGNFPGRFSGRQFSNSRSEMNVSTLELGDSALYLCASSRAGAWTDTQYFGPGTRLTVL.

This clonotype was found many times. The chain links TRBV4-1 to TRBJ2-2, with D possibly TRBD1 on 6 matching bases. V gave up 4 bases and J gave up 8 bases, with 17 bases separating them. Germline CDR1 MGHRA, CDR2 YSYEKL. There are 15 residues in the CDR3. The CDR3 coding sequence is TGCGCCAGCAGCCTTCAGCACAGGGCTTCTGGGGAGCTGTTTTTT. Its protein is CASSLQHRASGELFF.

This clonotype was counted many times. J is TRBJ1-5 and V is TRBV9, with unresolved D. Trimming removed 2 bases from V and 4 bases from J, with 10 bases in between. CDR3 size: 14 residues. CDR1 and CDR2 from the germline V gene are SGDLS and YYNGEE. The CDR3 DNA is TGTGCCAGCAGCGTTGAGGGATCTAATCAGCCCCAGCATTTT. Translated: CASSVEGSNQPQHF.

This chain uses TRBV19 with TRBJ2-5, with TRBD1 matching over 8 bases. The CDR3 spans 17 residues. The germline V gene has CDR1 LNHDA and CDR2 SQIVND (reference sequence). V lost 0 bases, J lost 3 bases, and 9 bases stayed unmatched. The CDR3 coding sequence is TGTGCCAGTAGTATAGATCCGGGGCAGGGGGCCAAAGAGACCCAGTACTTC. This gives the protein CASSIDPGQGAKETQYF. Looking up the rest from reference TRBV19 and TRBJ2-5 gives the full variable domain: DGGITQSPKYLFRKEGQNVTLSCEQNLNHDAMYWYRQDPGQGLRLIYYSQIVNDFQKGDIAEGYSVSREKKESFPLTVTSAQKNPTAFYLCASSIDPGQGAKETQYFGPGTRLLVL.

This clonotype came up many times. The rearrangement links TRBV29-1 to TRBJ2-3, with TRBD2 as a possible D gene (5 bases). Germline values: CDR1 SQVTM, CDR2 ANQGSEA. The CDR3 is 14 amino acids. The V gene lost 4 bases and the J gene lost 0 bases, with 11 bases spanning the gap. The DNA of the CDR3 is TGCAGCGTTGCGGGGATATCTAGCACAGATACGCAGTATTTT. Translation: CSVAGISSTDTQYF.

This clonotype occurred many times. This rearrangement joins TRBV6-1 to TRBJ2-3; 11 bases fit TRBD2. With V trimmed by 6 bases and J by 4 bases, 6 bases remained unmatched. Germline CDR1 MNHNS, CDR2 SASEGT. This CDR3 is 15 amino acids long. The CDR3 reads CASSPTSGGADTQYF. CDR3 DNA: TGTGCCAGCAGCCCAACTAGCGGGGGAGCAGATACGCAGTATTTT.

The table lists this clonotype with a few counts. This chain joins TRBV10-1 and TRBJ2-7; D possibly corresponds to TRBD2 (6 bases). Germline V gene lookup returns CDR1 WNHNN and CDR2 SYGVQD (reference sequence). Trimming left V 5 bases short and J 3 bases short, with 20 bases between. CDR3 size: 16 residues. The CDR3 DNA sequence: TGCGCCAGCAGTCCGGGACCGAGACTAGAGGACTACGAGCAGTACTTC. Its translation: CASSPGPRLEDYEQYF.

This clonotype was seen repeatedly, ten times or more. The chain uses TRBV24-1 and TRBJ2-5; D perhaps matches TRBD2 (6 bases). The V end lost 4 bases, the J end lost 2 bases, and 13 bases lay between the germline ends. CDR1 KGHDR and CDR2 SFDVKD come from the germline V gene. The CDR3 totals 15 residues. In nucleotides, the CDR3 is TGTGCCACCAGTGACAAAGGGACTCTACAAGAGACCCAGTACTTC. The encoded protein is CATSDKGTLQETQYF.

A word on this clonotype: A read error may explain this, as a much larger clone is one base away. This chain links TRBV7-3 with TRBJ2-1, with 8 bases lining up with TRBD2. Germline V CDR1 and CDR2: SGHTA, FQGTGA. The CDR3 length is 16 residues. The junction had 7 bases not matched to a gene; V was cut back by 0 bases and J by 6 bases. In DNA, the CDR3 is TGTGCCAGCAGCTTAACACTGGGACTAGTTGGCAATGAGCAGTTCTTC. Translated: CASSLTLGLVGNEQFF.